What follows describes a single TCR beta chain. As yet, its antigen is unknown. PCR employed 60 Vbeta and 13 Jbeta primers. Sequencing was performed with immunoSEQ multiplex PCR; in TCRdb, only in-frame clones are kept and a portion is missing. Of about 170,000 clones listed, approximately 80% are singletons. V was cut by 3 bases and J by 4 bases, with 6 bases left in between. This CDR3 contains 12 residues. Germline loops: CDR1 SNHLY, CDR2 FYNNEI. This specimen comes from a study of cytomegalovirus exposure and HLA in healthy donors. Study outcomes and limitations: With further analysis later on, most CMV-associated TCR beta chains appeared HLA-restricted. According to the study, roughly 160 TCR beta chains were cytomegalovirus-associated. TCR beta chain V- and J-gene trimming was linked, in a later analysis, to a missense variant in DCLRE1C.

The V and J genes are TRBV2 and TRBJ2-5; D ambiguous. Sequencing input: PBMCs. The receptor was derived from a woman between 45 and 60 years old in good health and CMV-seropositive. This chain's CDR3 is CASSDSVETQYF. As DNA, the CDR3 is TGTGCCAGCAGTGATTCGGTAGAGACCCAGTACTTC.